These T cell receptor beta chains were read from a single sample in a study of cytomegalovirus exposure and HLA in healthy donors. Assay used: immunoSEQ multiplex PCR; TCRdb lists only in-frame clones, some missing. The sample includes roughly 120,000 clones, roughly two thirds of them seen just once. The sequencing sample was made of PBMCs. These receptors were obtained from a young man in good health and CMV-seropositive. CDR3s include the opening cysteine and the closing phenylalanine or tryptophan. The D gene is left open where the match is weak. The size entry is marked missing in some rows and otherwise reads once, few, many or a size class.

D: TRBD1; J: TRBJ1-4; size: -; V: TRBV2; DNA: TGTGCCAGCAGTGTGGACAGGGGTTGGGAAAAACTGTTTTTT; CDR3: CASSVDRGWEKLFF
D: -; J: TRBJ1-2; size: -; V: TRBV5-4; DNA: TGTGCCAGCAGCTTGGCCCGGGGGATTAACTATGGCTACACCTTC; CDR3: CASSLARGINYGYTF
D: TRBD2; J: TRBJ2-3; size: -; V: TRBV4-3; DNA: TGCGCCAGCAGCCAAGATAAGGCTAGCGGGAGCCCCGGTACGCAGTATTTT; CDR3: CASSQDKASGSPGTQYF
D: -; J: TRBJ2-3; size: -; V: TRBV28; DNA: TGTGCCAGCAGTTTTATAAGGCAGGGCAGTACGAATACGCAGTATTTT; CDR3: CASSFIRQGSTNTQYF
D: -; J: TRBJ1-6; size: few; V: TRBV27; DNA: TGTGCCAGCAGTTTAAACGGGAATTCACCCCTCCACTTT; CDR3: CASSLNGNSPLHF
D: -; J: TRBJ2-1; size: -; V: TRBV4-1; DNA: TGCGCCAGCAGCCAAGATATTTACAATGAGCAGTTCTTC; CDR3: CASSQDIYNEQFF
D: -; J: TRBJ1-4; size: -; V: TRBV5-6; DNA: TGTGCCAGCAGCCCGGGGGGGGGCAATGAAAAACTGTTTTTT; CDR3: CASSPGGGNEKLFF
D: TRBD2; J: TRBJ2-1; size: -; V: TRBV15; DNA: TGTGCCACCAGCAGAGAACTAGCGGGAGGTAATGAGCAGTTCTTC; CDR3: CATSRELAGGNEQFF
D: -; J: TRBJ2-1; size: -; V: TRBV27; DNA: TGTGCCAGCAGTTTAGGTCTAGGTTCCTACAATGAGCAGTTCTTC; CDR3: CASSLGLGSYNEQFF
D: -; J: TRBJ2-3; size: -; V: TRBV6-6; DNA: TGTGCCAGCTTCCAAAGAGCAGGGGCCACAGATACGCAGTATTTT; CDR3: CASFQRAGATDTQYF
D: -; J: TRBJ2-3; size: -; V: TRBV5-6; DNA: TGTGCCAGCAGCCGGGGACTCTGGGGAGATACGCAGTATTTT; CDR3: CASSRGLWGDTQYF
D: -; J: TRBJ1-1; size: -; V: TRBV2; DNA: TGTGCCACCAGGCTTAGCATGAACACTGAAGCTTTCTTT; CDR3: CATRLSMNTEAFF
D: TRBD2; J: TRBJ2-3; size: -; V: TRBV29-1; DNA: TGCAGCGTTCTAGCGGGGGGGAGGATGGATACGCAGTATTTT; CDR3: CSVLAGGRMDTQYF
D: -; J: TRBJ2-7; size: -; V: TRBV20-1; DNA: TGCAGTGCTAACAGCTACGAGCAGTACTTC; CDR3: CSANSYEQYF
D: -; J: TRBJ2-7; size: few; V: TRBV29-1; DNA: TGCAGCGTTGAATACAGGGACGAGCAGTACTTC; CDR3: CSVEYRDEQYF
D: TRBD1; J: TRBJ2-7; size: once; V: TRBV2; DNA: TGTGCCAGCGCCGGGACAGGGGTCGAGCAGTACTTC; CDR3: CASAGTGVEQYF